This TCR beta chain stems from a study of blood T cells in healthy people across ages. Study-wide context: When template switching was applied, about one barcoded beta molecule was captured per two T cells.

Combining a sample-barcoded 5' primer with a J-beta primer mix, a second PCR ran for about 7 to 12 cycles. MiXCR, run by TCRdb on the 5' RACE reads, gives a single entry per CDR3 protein. The data show 1.5 million to 2 million distinct CDR3 sequences, roughly 30% seen once. Notes on this clonotype: The antigen remains undetermined.

General observations from the study: Among T cells, TCR beta diversity per million cells dropped roughly linearly as age rose.

CDR3 length: 15 residues. With 0 bases removed from V and 5 bases from J, the gap between germline ends came to 14 bases. Looked up from germline, CDR1 is SGHRS and CDR2 is YFSETQ. V gene TRBV5-1 combines with J gene TRBJ2-5; D is possibly TRBD1 or TRBD2 (5 bases each). This TCR derives from a woman in her thirties in good health. Sequencing was performed on blood. DNA for the CDR3: TGCGCCAGCAGCTTGGAGGGACCTCCCCGGGAGACCCAGTACTTC. The encoded protein is CASSLEGPPRETQYF.